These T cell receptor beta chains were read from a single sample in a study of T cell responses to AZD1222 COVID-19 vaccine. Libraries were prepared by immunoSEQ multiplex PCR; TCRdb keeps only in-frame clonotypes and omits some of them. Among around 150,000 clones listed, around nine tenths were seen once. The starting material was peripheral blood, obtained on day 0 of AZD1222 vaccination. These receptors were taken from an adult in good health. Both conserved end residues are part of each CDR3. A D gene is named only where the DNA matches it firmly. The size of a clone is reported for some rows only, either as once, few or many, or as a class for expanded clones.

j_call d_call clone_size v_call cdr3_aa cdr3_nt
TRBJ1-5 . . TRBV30 CAWSEGQLNQPQHF TGTGCCTGGAGTGAGGGTCAGCTCAATCAGCCCCAGCATTTT
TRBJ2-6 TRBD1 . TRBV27 CASSLWGLDRVQRDGANVLTF TGTGCCAGCAGCCTCTGGGGGTTAGACAGGGTCCAGAGGGATGGGGCCAACGTCCTGACTTTC
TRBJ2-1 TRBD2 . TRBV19 CASSIVSGRWKFF TGTGCCAGTAGTATAGTTAGCGGGAGATGGAAGTTCTTC
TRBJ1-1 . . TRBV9 CASRFVMDTEAFF TGTGCCAGCAGATTTGTTATGGACACTGAAGCTTTCTTT
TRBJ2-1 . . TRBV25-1 CASSDPSGPSYNEQFF TGTGCCAGCAGTGACCCCAGCGGGCCTTCCTACAATGAGCAGTTCTTC
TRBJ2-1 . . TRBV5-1 CASSLVHPDEQFF TGCGCCAGCAGCTTAGTTCACCCAGATGAGCAGTTCTTC
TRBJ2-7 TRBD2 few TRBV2 CASSALAGGSYEQYF TGTGCCAGCAGTGCACTAGCGGGAGGGTCTTACGAGCAGTACTTC
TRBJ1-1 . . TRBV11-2 CASSLTGQMNTEAFF TGTGCCAGCAGCTTAACCGGACAGATGAACACTGAAGCTTTCTTT
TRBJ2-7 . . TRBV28 CASSLGQKLYEQYF TGTGCCAGCAGTTTGGGTCAAAAACTTTACGAGCAGTACTTC
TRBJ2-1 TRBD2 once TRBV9 CASSGSSGSLNEQFF TGTGCCAGCAGCGGGAGTAGCGGGAGTCTGAATGAGCAGTTCTTC
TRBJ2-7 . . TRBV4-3 CASSQGGGIYEQYF TGCGCCAGCAGCCAAGGGGGTGGGATCTACGAGCAGTACTTC
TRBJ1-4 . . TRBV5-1 CASSLQGIGEKLFF TGCGCCAGCAGCTTACAGGGCATAGGGGAAAAACTGTTTTTT
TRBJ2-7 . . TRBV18 CASSPTGSYEQYF TGTGCCAGCTCACCTACAGGGTCGTACGAGCAGTACTTC
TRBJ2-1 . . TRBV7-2 CASSLDATGGDEQFF TGTGCCAGCAGCTTAGACGCTACCGGTGGGGATGAGCAGTTCTTC
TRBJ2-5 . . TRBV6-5 CASSYSAPETQYF TGTGCCAGCAGTTACTCAGCTCCGGAGACCCAGTACTTC
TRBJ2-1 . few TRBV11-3 CASSEQVYGNEQFF TGTGCCAGCAGCGAACAGGTTTATGGGAATGAGCAGTTCTTC
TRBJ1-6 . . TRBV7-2 CASSSGQGGRSPLHF TGTGCCAGCAGCTCGGGCCAGGGAGGGCGTTCACCCCTCCACTTT
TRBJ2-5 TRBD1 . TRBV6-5 CASSTTGVQETQYF TGTGCCAGCAGTACAACAGGGGTCCAAGAGACCCAGTACTTC
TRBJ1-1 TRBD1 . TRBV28 CASTLRGGNTEAFF TGTGCCAGCACCCTCAGGGGGGGGAACACTGAAGCTTTCTTT
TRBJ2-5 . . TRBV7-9 CASSLDGQMYQETQYF TGTGCCAGCAGCTTAGACGGACAAATGTACCAAGAGACCCAGTACTTC
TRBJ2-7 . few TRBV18 CASSSPTDSYEQYF TGTGCCAGCTCATCTCCGACAGACTCCTACGAGCAGTACTTC
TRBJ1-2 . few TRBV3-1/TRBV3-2 CASSSPGPYGYTF TGTGCCAGCAGTTCACCAGGGCCTTATGGCTACACCTTC
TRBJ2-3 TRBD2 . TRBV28 CASSLGLAGGHASTDTQYF TGTGCCAGCAGTTTGGGACTAGCGGGAGGGCATGCTAGCACAGATACGCAGTATTTT
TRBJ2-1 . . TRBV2 CASLEWGNEQFF TGTGCCAGCTTGGAGTGGGGAAATGAGCAGTTCTTC
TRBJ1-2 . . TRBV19 CASSITRTNHHGYTF TGTGCCAGTAGTATAACGCGGACGAACCACCATGGCTACACCTTC
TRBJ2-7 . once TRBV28 CASSFPLYEQYF TGTGCCAGCAGTTTTCCCCTTTACGAGCAGTACTTC
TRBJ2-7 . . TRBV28 CASTQTPLYEQYF TGTGCCAGCACTCAGACCCCTCTCTACGAGCAGTACTTC
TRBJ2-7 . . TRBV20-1 CSASSGGKQYF TGCAGTGCTAGCTCTGGGGGCAAGCAGTACTTC
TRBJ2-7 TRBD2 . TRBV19 CASSIRLAGNHEQYF TGTGCCAGTAGTATAAGACTAGCGGGAAACCACGAGCAGTACTTC
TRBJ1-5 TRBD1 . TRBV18 CASSPPSGGRNQPQHF TGTGCCAGCTCACCACCTTCAGGGGGCCGCAATCAGCCCCAGCATTTT
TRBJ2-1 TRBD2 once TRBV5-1 CATSKTSGSYNEQFF TGCGCCACCTCGAAGACTAGCGGGAGTTACAATGAGCAGTTCTTC
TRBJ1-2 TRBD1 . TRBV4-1 CASSQETGGASGYTF TGCGCCAGCAGCCAAGAGACAGGGGGCGCGAGTGGCTACACCTTC
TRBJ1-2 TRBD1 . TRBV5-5 CASSPGQGDYGYTF TGTGCCAGCAGCCCGGGACAGGGGGACTATGGCTACACCTTC
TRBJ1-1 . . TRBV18 CASSTGTNTEAFF TGTGCCAGCTCCACAGGGACGAACACTGAAGCTTTCTTT
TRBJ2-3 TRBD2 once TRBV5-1 CASSLLGLVGSTDTQYF TGCGCCAGCAGCTTGTTGGGACTAGTAGGGAGCACAGATACGCAGTATTTT
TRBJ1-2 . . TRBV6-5 CASSSRRVSGYTF TGTGCCAGCAGTTCCCGCAGGGTTAGTGGCTACACCTTC